This T cell receptor beta chain emerged from a study of T cell responses to AZD1222 COVID-19 vaccine. General study points: Repertoire collection took place solely once the T cell response had peaked. Clonal diversity was possibly underestimated, and white British individuals and females predominated among donors. Variant regions that are unmutated are reportedly the target of nearly half of spike-specific TCRs. Vaccine-related CD4 TCRs covered spike, predominating at 160-218 and 743-854.

The CDR3 spans 11 residues. Germline values: CDR1 SQVTM, CDR2 ANQGSEA. V was trimmed by 5 bases and J by 3 bases, leaving 6 bases between them. For this clone: The antigen is undetermined.

Assay used: immunoSEQ multiplex PCR; TCRdb lists only in-frame clones, some missing. The repertoire holds around 140,000 clones, with 80% to 90% as singletons. The TCR was taken from an adult in good health. The V gene is TRBV29-1, the J gene TRBJ2-3; D may be TRBD2 (5 bases). Sequenced here: peripheral blood, sampled on day 0 of AZD1222 vaccination. This chain's CDR3 is CSVRGTDTQYF. In nucleotides, the CDR3 is TGCAGCGTTCGCGGGACAGATACGCAGTATTTT.